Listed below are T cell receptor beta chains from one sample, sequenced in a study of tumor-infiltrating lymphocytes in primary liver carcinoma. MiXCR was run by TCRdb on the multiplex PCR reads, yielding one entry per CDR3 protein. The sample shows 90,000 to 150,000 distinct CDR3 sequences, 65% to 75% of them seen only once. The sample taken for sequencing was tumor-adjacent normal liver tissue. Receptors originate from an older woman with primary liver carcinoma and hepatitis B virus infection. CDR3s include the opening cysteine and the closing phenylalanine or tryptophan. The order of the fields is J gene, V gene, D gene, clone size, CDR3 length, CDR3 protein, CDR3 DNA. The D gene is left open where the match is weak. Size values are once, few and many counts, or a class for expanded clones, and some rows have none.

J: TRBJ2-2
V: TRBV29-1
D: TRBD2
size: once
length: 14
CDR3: CSVGGTSAAGEPFF
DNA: TGCAGCGTTGGTGGGACTAGCGCCGCCGGGGAGCCGTTTTTT

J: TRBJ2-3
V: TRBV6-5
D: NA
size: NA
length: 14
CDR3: CASSYTRETDTQYF
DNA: TGTGCCAGCAGTTATACAAGGGAGACAGATACGCAATATTTT

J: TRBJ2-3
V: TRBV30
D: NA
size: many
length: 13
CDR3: CAWSGISTDTQYF
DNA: TGTGCCTGGAGTGGAATAAGCACAGATACGCAGTATTTT

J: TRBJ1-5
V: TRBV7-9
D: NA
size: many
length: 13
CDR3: CASSLGLGQPQHF
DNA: TGTGCCAGCAGCTTGGGTTTAGGTCAGCCCCAGCATTTT

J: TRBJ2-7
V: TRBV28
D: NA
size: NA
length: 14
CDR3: CASSPMGHSYEQYF
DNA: TGTGCCAGCAGTCCCATGGGGCACTCCTATGAGCAGTACTTC

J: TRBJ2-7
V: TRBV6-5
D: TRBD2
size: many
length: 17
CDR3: CASSSTPPGTSGNEQYF
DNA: TGTGCCAGCAGTAGCACCCCACCCGGGACTAGCGGGAACGAGCAGTACTTC

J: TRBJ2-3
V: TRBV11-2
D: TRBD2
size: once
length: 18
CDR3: CTSSSPITGTSHPDTQYF
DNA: TGTACTAGCAGCTCCCCCATTACCGGGACTAGTCATCCAGATACGCAGTATTTT

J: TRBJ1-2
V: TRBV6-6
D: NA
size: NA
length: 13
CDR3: CASRPGTGNGYIF
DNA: TGTGCCAGTAGGCCCGGGACGGGGAATGGCTACATCTTC

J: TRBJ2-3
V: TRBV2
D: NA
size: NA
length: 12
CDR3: CARSTGADMQYF
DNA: TGTGCCAGGAGTACGGGGGCAGATATGCAGTATTTT

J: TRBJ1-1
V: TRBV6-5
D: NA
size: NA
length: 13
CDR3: CASGYGGGSGAFF
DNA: TGTGCCAGCGGTTACGGGGGGGGGTCAGGGGCTTTCTTT

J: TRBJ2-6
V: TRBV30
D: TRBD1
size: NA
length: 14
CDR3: CVCGTGSGANVLTF
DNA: TGTGTCTGTGGGACAGGCTCTGGGGCCAACGTCCTGACTTTC

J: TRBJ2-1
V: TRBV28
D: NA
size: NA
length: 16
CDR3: CAGSWDQKSSYKEQFF
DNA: TGTGCCGGCAGTTGGGACCAAAAGAGCTCCTACAAAGAGCAGTTCTTC

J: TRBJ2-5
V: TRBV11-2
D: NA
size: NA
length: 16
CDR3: CASSEGRGATFETQYF
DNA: TGTGCCAGCTCCGAGGGGAGAGGCGCGACGTTTGAGACCCAGTACTTC

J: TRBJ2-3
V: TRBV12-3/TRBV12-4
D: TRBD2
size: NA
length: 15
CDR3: CASSWGTSVTDTRYF
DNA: TGTGCCAGCAGTTGGGGGACTAGCGTGACAGATACGCGGTATTTT

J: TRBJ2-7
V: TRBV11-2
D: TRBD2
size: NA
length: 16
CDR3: CACSYGGRTSGIERYF
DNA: TGTGCCTGCAGCTACGGCGGGAGGACCTCGGGAATCGAGCGGTACTTC

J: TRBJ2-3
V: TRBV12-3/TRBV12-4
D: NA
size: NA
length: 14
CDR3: CTSSLARKLRTQYF
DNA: TGTACCAGCAGTTTAGCGAGGAAGTTGAGGACGCAGTATTTT

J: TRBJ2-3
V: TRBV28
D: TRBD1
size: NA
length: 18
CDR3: CASSLRDRVLTRANTQYF
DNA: TGTGCCAGTAGTTTACGGGACAGGGTCCTCACACGGGCAAATACGCAGTATTTT

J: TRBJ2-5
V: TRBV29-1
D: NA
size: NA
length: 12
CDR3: CSVGDSQDTQYF
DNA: TGCAGCGTGGGCGACAGTCAAGATACCCAGTACTTC

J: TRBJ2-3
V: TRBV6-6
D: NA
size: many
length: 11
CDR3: CASSLPGAQYF
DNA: TGTGCCAGCAGTCTTCCAGGTGCGCAGTATTTT